The 20 T cell receptor beta chains reported below all come from one sample, sequenced in a study of regulatory T cells in long-lasting Graves disease. Time point: persistent/refractory GD, antithyroid drugs over 5 years with positive TRAb. Researchers made the TCR library from RNA that was extracted from PBMCs. CDR3-region Arm-PCR and iRepertoire HTBI primers produced the TCR beta libraries. TCRdb re-called the multiplex PCR reads through MiXCR, storing one row per CDR3 protein. The repertoire includes 500,000 to 700,000 distinct CDR3 sequences, about 32% of them detected once, and 40% to 55% sits in the top ten. The sample here was peripheral blood mononuclear cells (PBMCs), taken when the disease was refractory, from a patient treated with antithyroid drugs. These receptors all come from a female donor with Graves disease.

This chain connects TRBV24-1 to TRBJ2-2, with TRBD1 matching over 8 bases. V shed 2 bases, J shed 1 base, and the junction held 2 bases outside the gene matches. From germline, CDR1 is KGHDR and CDR2 SFDVKD. CDR3 size: 16 residues. The CDR3 here is CATSDSGTGNTGELFF. CDR3 bases: TGTGCCACCAGTGATTCCGGGACAGGGAACACCGGGGAGCTGTTTTTT.

V is TRBV7-3 and J is TRBJ1-1; possible D gene TRBD1, 6 bases. Looked up from germline, CDR1 is SGHTA and CDR2 is FQGTGA. V was cut by 5 bases and J by 7 bases, with 17 bases left in between. There are 14 residues in the CDR3. The CDR3 spells CASSRDWDIHEAFF. The CDR3 bases are TGTGCCAGCAGCCGAGACTGGGACATCCATGAAGCTTTCTTT.

This clonotype was recorded at least ten times. The chain employs TRBV7-3 and TRBJ1-2, with 8 positions matching TRBD1. CDR3 length: 13 residues. Germline CDR1 reads SGHTA; CDR2 reads FQGTGA. V lost 3 bases and J lost 8; bases outside the gene matches: 5. CDR3 amino acids: CASSLTGAEGYTF. In nucleotides, the CDR3 is TGTGCCAGCAGCTTGACAGGGGCGGAGGGCTACACCTTC.

This clonotype was recorded a few times. The V and J genes are TRBV28 and TRBJ1-2; TRBD1 might be the D (6 bases). This CDR3 comprises 17 residues. Trimming left V 1 base short and J 4 bases short, with 19 bases between. CDR1 and CDR2 (germline): MDHEN, SYDVKM. CDR3: CASSLFPSGQGIYGYTF. As DNA, the CDR3 is TGTGCCAGCAGTTTATTCCCCTCGGGGCAGGGGATCTATGGCTACACCTTC.

This clonotype was recorded many times. V is TRBV2 and J is TRBJ1-5; the match to TRBD1 covers 7 bases. CDR3 length: 16 amino acids. In germline, CDR1 is SNHLY, CDR2 FYNNEI. V was clipped by 6 bases and J by 3 bases; unmatched bases: 11. The CDR3 spells CASRGDSAWDNQPQHF. The CDR3 DNA sequence: TGTGCCAGCAGGGGGGACAGCGCCTGGGACAATCAGCCCCAGCATTTT.

This clonotype was seen many times. V usage is TRBV28 and J usage is TRBJ1-5; 7 bases match TRBD1. Losses at the gene ends were 2 bases for V and 3 bases for J; bases not matched to a gene: 4. CDR1 and CDR2 from the germline V gene are MDHEN and SYDVKM. The CDR3 contains 15 residues. This CDR3 is CASSLGTAFNQPQHF. In DNA, the CDR3 is TGTGCCAGCAGTTTAGGGACAGCTTTCAATCAGCCCCAGCATTTT.

The chain carries TRBV25-1 and TRBJ1-2; no definite D call. This CDR3 is built from 14 residues. Per the germline V gene, CDR1 is MGHDK and CDR2 is SYGVNS. V lost 6 bases and J lost 7, with 18 bases in between. The CDR3 loop is CASSGDRTWRGYTF. The CDR3 region has the DNA TGTGCCAGCAGCGGCGATCGAACATGGCGTGGCTACACCTTC.

At least ten counts were recorded for this clonotype. This rearrangement joins TRBV28 to TRBJ1-1, with 8 bases matching TRBD1. The CDR3 runs to 16 residues. V shed 0 bases and J 1 base; nucleotides not matched to a gene: 4. CDR1 and CDR2 (germline): MDHEN, SYDVKM. CDR3 residues: CASSLWPGGTNTEAFF. The CDR3 nucleotides read TGTGCCAGCAGTTTATGGCCAGGGGGCACGAACACTGAAGCTTTCTTT.

The rearrangement uses TRBV20-1 and TRBJ1-5; D ambiguous. Germline V gene sequence: CDR1 DFQATT, CDR2 SNEGSKA (reference sequence). This CDR3 contains 12 residues. With 1 base removed from V and 4 bases from J, the gap between germline ends came to 5 bases. This CDR3 is CSARVLNQPQHF. The CDR3 nucleotides read TGCAGTGCTAGAGTATTGAATCAGCCCCAGCATTTT.

The chain employs TRBV20-1 and TRBJ1-4, with 8 bases lining up with TRBD1. The CDR3 loop spans 13 amino acids. The germline CDR1 and CDR2 sequences are DFQATT and SNEGSKA (reference sequence). V shed 6 bases, J shed 5 bases, and the junction held 5 bases outside the gene matches. The CDR3 spells CSAPGGRNEKLFF. The CDR3 DNA reads as TGCAGTGCCCCAGGGGGCAGGAATGAAAAACTGTTTTTT.

The V gene is TRBV5-1, the J gene TRBJ1-4; D gene unclear. The germline V gene has CDR1 SGHRS and CDR2 YFSETQ. With 0 bases removed from V and 8 bases from J, the gap between germline ends came to 11 bases. The CDR3 sequence is 14 residues long. In nucleotides, the CDR3 is TGCGCCAGCAGCTTGGGCCAAACCCCGGAAAAACTGTTTTTT. It codes for CASSLGQTPEKLFF.

This clonotype was seen more than once but under ten times. This sequence joins TRBV6-5 and TRBJ1-4, with no clear D. Germline assignment: CDR1 MNHEY and CDR2 SVGAGI. The ends were cut back, 4 bases at V and 12 bases at J, with 9 bases in the middle. This CDR3 comprises 11 residues. In DNA, the CDR3 is TGTGCCAGCAGTTCCCAAACAGAACTGTTTTTT. This gives the protein CASSSQTELFF.

The rearrangement joins TRBV19 to TRBJ2-7, with TRBD2 matching over 7 bases. The germline gives CDR1 LNHDA, CDR2 SQIVND (reference sequence). The CDR3 sequence is 13 residues long. J was trimmed by 5 bases and V by 3 bases; bases with no gene match: 4. In DNA, the CDR3 is TGTGCCAGTAGTATGGCGGCGGGAGACGAGCAGTACTTC. This codes for CASSMAAGDEQYF.

This clonotype was seen repeatedly, ten times or more. The chain recombines TRBV2 with TRBJ1-4; TRBD1 is a possible D gene (5 bases). Germline V CDR1 and CDR2: SNHLY, FYNNEI. This CDR3 is built from 15 residues. V lost 6 bases to trimming and J lost 4 bases, with 15 bases between them. CDR3 loop: CASSAVAGGNEKLFF. In DNA, the CDR3 is TGTGCCAGCAGCGCAGTCGCGGGGGGTAATGAAAAACTGTTTTTT.

There are a few counts of this clonotype. CDR3 loop: CASSPDTFNYGYTF. The CDR3 bases are TGTGCCAGCAGCCCTGACACCTTTAACTATGGCTACACCTTC. This chain connects TRBV11-2 to TRBJ1-2; D gene ambiguous. CDR1 and CDR2 from the germline V gene are SGHAT and FQNNGV. V dropped 5 bases and J dropped 1 base, with 11 bases sitting between them. CDR3 size: 14 residues.

This clonotype was counted a single time. V gene TRBV5-1 combines with J gene TRBJ2-7, with TRBD1 matching 8 bases. Germline V gene lookup returns CDR1 SGHRS and CDR2 YFSETQ. The CDR3 spans 15 residues. V gave up 5 bases and J gave up 3 bases; unmatched junction bases: 10. This CDR3 reads CASSPDREENYEQYF. The CDR3 DNA sequence: TGCGCCAGCAGTCCGGACAGGGAGGAGAACTACGAGCAGTACTTC.

This rearrangement joins TRBV20-1 to TRBJ2-7; D possibly corresponds to TRBD1 (5 bases). There are 12 residues in the CDR3. V was pared by 5 bases and J by 7 bases, with 15 bases between. Germline CDR1 is DFQATT and CDR2 is SNEGSKA (reference sequence). For the CDR3, the DNA is TGCAGTGCTCCCTCAGGGCCAGGGGAGCAGTACTTC. It encodes CSAPSGPGEQYF.

This clonotype was detected many times. The gene calls are TRBV12-3 or TRBV12-4 and TRBJ2-5; 11 nucleotides line up with TRBD2. This CDR3 contains 16 residues. V shed 2 bases, J shed 1 base, and the junction held 3 bases outside the gene matches. CDR3 nucleotide sequence: TGTGCCAGCAGTTTAAGGCTAGCGGGAGGCCAAGAGACCCAGTACTTC. Protein sequence: CASSLRLAGGQETQYF.

There are a few counts of this clonotype. The V gene is TRBV11-2, the J gene TRBJ2-1, with 7 bases lining up with TRBD1. The CDR3 runs to 17 residues. Germline V lookup: CDR1 SGHAT, CDR2 FQNNGV. The V segment lost 0 bases and the J segment 0 bases; nucleotides outside the gene matches: 5. The CDR3 spells CASSLDRGYSSYNEQFF. DNA for the CDR3: TGTGCCAGCAGCTTAGACAGGGGGTATAGCTCCTACAATGAGCAGTTCTTC.

This chain uses TRBV20-1 with TRBJ1-5; weak D call: TRBD1 (5 bases). The germline V and J ends were trimmed by 7 bases and 3 bases, with 13 bases remaining between them. Looked up from germline, CDR1 is DFQATT and CDR2 is SNEGSKA (reference sequence). The CDR3 runs 13 residues. The CDR3 sequence: CSGLTGDNQPQHF. The CDR3 nucleotides are TGCAGTGGGCTTACAGGTGACAATCAGCCCCAGCATTTT.